These 21 T cell receptor beta chains came from one sample sequenced in a study of blood T cell repertoires in COVID-19 (dated by TCRdb to about 2020). Library method: the immunoSEQ multiplex PCR assay. Held by TCRdb, this immuneACCESS table contains in-frame sequences only and omits some clones. Under half of the omission traces to an unresolved V gene where checked; the cause of the rest is unknown. The sample data list 150,000 to 200,000 clones, and around 90% of these were observed just once. Clones ranked in the top ten supply more than 25% of the sample. The sample was peripheral blood. These receptors originate from a man between 60 and 70 years old with acute or convalescent COVID-19.

The V gene is TRBV12-3 or TRBV12-4, the J gene TRBJ1-1, with no clear D. The CDR3 contains 13 residues. V lost 6 bases and J 3 bases, leaving 11 bases between the germline ends. As DNA, the CDR3 is TGTGCCAGCAGCCTCAAGTCGGACACTGAAGCTTTCTTT. It translates to CASSLKSDTEAFF.

The chain is built from TRBV6-2 or TRBV6-3 and TRBJ1-1; no clear D gene. The V gene's germline CDR1 is MNHEY and CDR2 SVGEGT. This CDR3 has 13 residues. V shed 4 bases and J shed 0 bases, with 6 bases lying between them. The CDR3, as DNA: TGTGCCAGCAGTTCAATCCTGAACACTGAAGCTTTCTTT. Protein: CASSSILNTEAFF.

The CDR3 loop reads CASSIDRQGSDTQYF. In nucleotides, the CDR3 is TGTGCCAGTAGTATAGATCGACAGGGATCAGATACGCAGTATTTT. The gene calls are TRBV19 and TRBJ2-3; TRBD1 aligns across 7 bases. This CDR3 is built from 15 residues. With V trimmed by 0 bases and J by 4 bases, 4 bases remained unmatched. Germline CDR1 is LNHDA and CDR2 is SQIVND (reference sequence).

The genes are TRBV24-1 and TRBJ2-2; 11 nucleotides agree with TRBD1. The J segment lost 4 bases and the V segment lost 5 bases, leaving 5 bases of the junction unmatched. The CDR3 totals 16 residues. Germline values: CDR1 KGHDR, CDR2 SFDVKD. DNA for the CDR3: TGTGCCACCAGTGTTGGACAGGGGGCTGGCACCGGGGAGCTGTTTTTT. Translated: CATSVGQGAGTGELFF.

This chain joins TRBV6-2 or TRBV6-3 and TRBJ1-2; D uncertain. The germline V and J ends were trimmed by 2 bases and 2 bases, with 9 bases remaining between them. In germline, CDR1 is MNHEY, CDR2 SVGEGT. The CDR3 is 14 amino acids. The CDR3 loop is CASSYSPLNYGYTF. In DNA, the CDR3 is TGTGCCAGCAGTTACAGCCCGTTGAACTATGGCTACACCTTC.

This clone has just a few counts. The CDR3 reads CASRRGQDSSYEQYF. CDR3 DNA: TGTGCCAGTAGACGTGGGCAGGATAGCTCCTACGAGCAGTACTTC. The V call is TRBV19, the J call TRBJ2-7, with D unresolved. Trimming left V 6 bases short and J 0 bases short, with 15 bases between. The germline CDR1 and CDR2 sequences are LNHDA and SQIVND (reference sequence). This CDR3 is 15 amino acids long. Complete variable domain (other parts from reference TRBV19 and TRBJ2-7): DGGITQSPKYLFRKEGQNVTLSCEQNLNHDAMYWYRQDPGQGLRLIYYSQIVNDFQKGDIAEGYSVSREKKESFPLTVTSAQKNPTAFYLCASRRGQDSSYEQYFGPGTRLTVT.

The chain combines TRBV27 with TRBJ1-6; D perhaps matches TRBD1 (5 bases). This CDR3 comprises 17 residues. Germline V gene sequence: CDR1 MNHEY, CDR2 SMNVEV (reference sequence). V was clipped by 6 bases and J by 0 bases, with 15 bases between them. The CDR3 DNA is TGTGCCAGCAGCCGAAGGGGTTTTAGCTCCTATAATTCACCCCTCCACTTT. It codes for CASSRRGFSSYNSPLHF.

The chain has TRBV5-1 and TRBJ2-1; possible D gene TRBD1, 6 bases. The germline CDR1 and CDR2 sequences are SGHRS and YFSETQ. V gave up 0 bases and J gave up 7 bases, with 11 bases separating them. CDR3 size: 14 residues. The CDR3 coding sequence is TGCGCCAGCAGCTTGGGCGGCAGGGGTAATGAGCAGTTCTTC. Translating gives CASSLGGRGNEQFF.

The chain is built from TRBV30 and TRBJ1-5; D not certain. Deletions cut 5 bases from V and 1 base from J, with 18 bases between. This CDR3 has 16 residues. Germline-derived CDR1 and CDR2 are GTSNPN and SVGIG (reference sequence). CDR3 protein: CAWRSREGPSNQPQHF. The CDR3, as DNA: TGTGCCTGGCGATCTCGGGAAGGCCCGAGCAATCAGCCCCAGCATTTT.

The chain links TRBV30 to TRBJ2-3; 9 nucleotides match TRBD2. Germline V gene lookup returns CDR1 GTSNPN and CDR2 SVGIG (reference sequence). The CDR3 runs to 15 residues. J was trimmed by 4 bases and V by 6 bases; bases with no gene match: 11. In DNA form, the CDR3 reads TGTGCCTGCACCCGCGGGAGGGCCTATCCAGATACGCAGTATTTT. Translating it yields CACTRGRAYPDTQYF.

The V call is TRBV7-3, the J call TRBJ2-5; 9 bases fit TRBD1. With V trimmed by 5 bases and J by 5 bases, 9 bases remained unmatched. This CDR3 has 15 residues. Germline V gene lookup returns CDR1 SGHTA and CDR2 FQGTGA. The CDR3 loop reads CASSPTGGPGETQYF. CDR3 DNA: TGTGCCAGCAGCCCCACAGGGGGCCCGGGCGAGACCCAGTACTTC.

The chain recombines TRBV5-1 with TRBJ2-7, with a tentative D call TRBD1 (6 bases). CDR3 length equals 13 residues. The germline V gene encodes CDR1 SGHRS and CDR2 YFSETQ. The germline V and J ends were trimmed by 3 bases and 6 bases, with 13 bases remaining between them. CDR3 nucleotides: TGCGCCAGCAGCTCCGAAATAGGGGGCGAGCAGTACGTC. This gives the protein CASSSEIGGEQYV.

This chain uses TRBV4-2 with TRBJ2-1, with 7 bases matching TRBD1. Trimming cost V 3 bases and J 8 bases; bases outside gene matches: 13. The CDR3 extends over 16 amino acids. In germline, CDR1 is LGHNA, CDR2 YNFKEQ. CDR3 in DNA: TGTGCCAGCAGCCAGAACCGGGACAGATCCGCGGATGAGCAGTTCTTC. Translated: CASSQNRDRSADEQFF.

To note about this clone: The sample contains more than one DNA sequence encoding this CDR3. The chain has TRBV3-1 (or the pseudogene TRBV3-2) and TRBJ1-4; D is unclear. Looked up from germline, CDR1 is LGHDT and CDR2 is YNNKEL (reference sequence). Trimming removed 2 bases from V and 7 bases from J, with 11 bases in between. There are 14 residues in the CDR3. The CDR3 sequence: CASSQTGGGEKLFF. DNA for the CDR3: TGTGCCAGCAGCCAAACTGGAGGCGGTGAAAAACTGTTTTTT.

This clone was recorded once. This sequence joins TRBV12-3 or TRBV12-4 and TRBJ2-1, with D possibly matching TRBD1 (5 bases). This CDR3 is built from 12 residues. The V gene lost 6 bases and the J gene lost 9 bases, with 12 bases spanning the gap. CDR3 sequence reads: CASRSQAPEQFF. The CDR3 nucleotides are TGTGCCAGCAGGTCACAGGCCCCTGAGCAGTTCTTC.

This sequence joins TRBV18 and TRBJ2-7, with D possibly being TRBD2 (6 bases). This CDR3 is 13 amino acids long. V was cut by 4 bases and J by 1 base, with 8 bases left in between. Germline CDR1 reads KGHSH; CDR2 reads LQKENI. CDR3 sequence (DNA): TGTGCCAGCTCACTCGGACTATCCTACGAGCAGTACTTC. Translated, it gives CASSLGLSYEQYF.

By proportion, this clone is medium-sized. This chain links TRBV27 with TRBJ1-2; D is possibly TRBD1 (5 bases). V lost 0 bases, J lost 4 bases, and 15 bases lay in between. In germline, CDR1 is MNHEY, CDR2 SMNVEV (reference sequence). The CDR3 totals 16 residues. CDR3 loop: CASSLSPSTAAYGYTF. The CDR3 DNA follows: TGTGCCAGCAGTTTATCCCCGTCGACAGCAGCCTATGGCTACACCTTC.

The V gene is TRBV7-9, the J gene TRBJ2-3, with TRBD2 matching 13 bases. CDR3 length: 17 amino acids. Germline trimming cut 2 bases from V and 3 bases from J; bases unmatched to any gene: 5. Germline V CDR1 and CDR2: SEHNR, FQNEAQ (reference sequence). CDR3 protein: CASSLWVGLAGTDTQYF. The CDR3 DNA is TGTGCCAGCAGCTTATGGGTGGGACTAGCGGGAACAGATACGCAGTATTTT. The whole variable domain, remainder taken from reference TRBV7-9 and TRBJ2-3, is DTGVSQNPRHKITKRGQNVTFRCDPISEHNRLYWYRQTLGQGPEFLTYFQNEAQLEKSRLLSDRFSAERPKGSFSTLEIQRTEQGDSAMYLCASSLWVGLAGTDTQYFGPGTRLTVL.

This clone was observed a handful of times. This chain links TRBV7-9 with TRBJ2-1; TRBD2 matches at 7 bases. V shed 1 base, J shed 9 bases, and the junction held 3 bases outside the gene matches. The CDR3 runs 13 residues. Germline CDR1 reads SEHNR; CDR2 reads FQNEAQ (reference sequence). The CDR3 nucleotides are TGTGCCAGCAGCTTAGGCGGGAGTATTGAGCAGTTCTTC. It translates to CASSLGGSIEQFF.

This chain uses TRBV12-5 with TRBJ1-3; no clear D. Germline CDR1 and CDR2: LGHNT and FRNRAP. The CDR3 totals 15 residues. The germline V and J ends were trimmed by 0 bases and 4 bases, with 10 bases remaining between them. CDR3 loop: CASGLVGETGNTIYF. The CDR3 DNA follows: TGTGCTAGTGGTTTGGTAGGAGAGACCGGAAACACCATATATTTT.

V gene TRBV9 combines with J gene TRBJ2-7; D perhaps matches TRBD1 (6 bases). The CDR3 loop spans 14 amino acids. CDR1 and CDR2 (germline): SGDLS, YYNGEE. Deletions cut 4 bases from V and 5 bases from J, with 16 bases between. CDR3 in amino acids: CASSPRTGTHEQYF. The CDR3 nucleotides are TGTGCCAGCAGCCCCAGAACAGGGACCCACGAGCAGTACTTC.